This TCR beta chain was identified during a study of cytomegalovirus exposure and HLA in healthy donors. CDR1 is MNHEY and CDR2 is SVGAGI in the germline V gene. V was cut by 0 bases and J by 5 bases, with 14 bases left in between. The CDR3 length is 16 residues. Study-level findings and limits: The study dropped some indistinguishable V segments, TRBV6-2 and TRBV6-3 among them. A list of approximately 160 TCR beta chains associated with cytomegalovirus was given. Sequencing artifact likely explains a cluster of highly shared sequence variants.

In regard to this clone: The antigen remains unidentified.

The study ran its PCR with 60 Vbeta and 13 Jbeta primers. Sequenced by immunoSEQ multiplex PCR; TCRdb stores in-frame clones only, minus some. The data hold approximately 85,000 clones, with about four fifths observed a single time. All donors participated as healthy donors of bone marrow. The TCR sequence derives from a man aged 30 to 39 in good health and CMV-seronegative. The chain joins TRBV6-5 to TRBJ2-1, with D tentatively TRBD1 (5 bases). What was sequenced was PBMCs. CDR3 protein: CASSYSTVSGDNEQFF. As DNA, the CDR3 is TGTGCCAGCAGTTACTCGACAGTCTCTGGGGACAATGAGCAGTTCTTC.